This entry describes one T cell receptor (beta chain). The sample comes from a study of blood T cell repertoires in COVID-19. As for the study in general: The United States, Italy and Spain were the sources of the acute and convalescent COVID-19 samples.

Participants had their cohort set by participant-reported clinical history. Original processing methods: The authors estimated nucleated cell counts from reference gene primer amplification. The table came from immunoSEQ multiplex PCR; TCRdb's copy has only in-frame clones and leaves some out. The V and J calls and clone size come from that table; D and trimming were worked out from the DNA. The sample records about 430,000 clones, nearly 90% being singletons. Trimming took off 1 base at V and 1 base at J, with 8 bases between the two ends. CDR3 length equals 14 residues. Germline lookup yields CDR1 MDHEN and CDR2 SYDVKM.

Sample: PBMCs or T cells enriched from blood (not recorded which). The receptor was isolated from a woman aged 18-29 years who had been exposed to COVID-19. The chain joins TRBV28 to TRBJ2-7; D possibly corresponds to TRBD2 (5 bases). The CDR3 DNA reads TGTGCCAGCAGTTTATTGGGAGAATCCTACGAGCAGTACTTC. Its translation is CASSLLGESYEQYF.